The clone carrying this T cell receptor (beta chain) occurred a few times. The antigen is not known. These data belong to a study of T cell repertoires in cytomegalovirus infection. Study overall: From public TCR beta signatures came an indication of both CMV infection and matching HLA type.

Trimming left V 7 bases short and J 2 bases short, with 6 bases between. Germline CDR1 reads MDHEN; CDR2 reads SYDVKM. The CDR3 totals 11 residues. Study-wide findings and caveats: The cumulative frequency of public TCR beta families identified carriers of CMV plus the relevant HLA. HLA-C-restricted CMV-specific TCR beta clonotypes were dominant in the ex vivo response.

TCRdb recomputed calls from the reads with MiXCR, one row per CDR3 protein. The sample lists over 300,000 distinct CDR3 sequences; 17% were seen once. The receptor comes from a human donor in good health (CMV status not recorded). Some clones in this sample may be carry-over from other donors' samples. This sequence joins TRBV28 and TRBJ2-7, with D hard to call. The sample consisted of PBMCs. The CDR3 nucleotides are TGTGCCAGCACTAACCCCTACGAGCAGTACTTC. It specifies CASTNPYEQYF.